The clone carrying this TCR beta chain was seen more than once but under ten times. Antigen unknown. This entry is derived from a study of cytomegalovirus exposure and HLA in healthy donors. Regarding the study as a whole: Using the classifier, cytomegalovirus status was reportedly diagnosed with high specificity and sensitivity.

Germline lookup yields CDR1 SGHTA and CDR2 FQGNSA. Between the trimmed V and J ends, which lost 1 base and 7 bases, there was a span of 7 bases. The CDR3 has 13 amino acids. Primers included in the PCR were 60 Vbeta and 13 Jbeta primers. Only in-frame clones appear in the TCRdb table, and some are missing; sequencing was by immunoSEQ multiplex PCR. The repertoire holds 150,000 to 200,000 clones, with over 70% as singletons. This TCR was sampled from a woman in her forties or fifties in good health and CMV-seropositive. Sample: PBMCs. The chain employs TRBV7-2 and TRBJ1-4; D is uncertain. Written as DNA, the CDR3 is TGTGCCAGCAGCTTAGGGTTACTTGAAAAACTGTTTTTT. Amino acid sequence: CASSLGLLEKLFF.